These T cell receptor beta chains were read from a single sample in a study of cytomegalovirus exposure and HLA in healthy donors. The repertoire was sequenced with immunoSEQ multiplex PCR; TCRdb's copy has only in-frame clones and lacks some. The sample shows about 160,000 clones, 80% to 90% of them seen only once. The sequenced sample was PBMCs. Source of these receptors: a man younger than 35 in good health and CMV-seropositive. CDR3s include the opening cysteine and the closing phenylalanine or tryptophan. D genes are given only for firm matches. Rows give clone size only sometimes, using once, few, many, or a class for an expanded clone.

.,TRBV5-6,.,TRBJ2-1,TGTGCCAGCAGCTTGGGTGGCTTCTCCTACAATGAGCAGTTCTTC,CASSLGGFSYNEQFF
.,TRBV9,.,TRBJ2-3,TGTGCCAGCAGCGACCGGGGGAGCCTCGGGGATACGCAGTATTTT,CASSDRGSLGDTQYF
.,TRBV11-1,.,TRBJ1-1,TGTGCCAGCAGCTTAGCCAGGGCGAACACTGAAGCTTTCTTT,CASSLARANTEAFF
.,TRBV10-3,.,TRBJ2-7,TGTGCCATCAGTGAGTCCCCAGGGGGGAGCCCCTTCGAGCAGTACTTC,CAISESPGGSPFEQYF
.,TRBV6-5,.,TRBJ2-7,TGTGCCAGCAGTTACGGTGGTTTCGGCGGAACCTACGAGCAGTACTTC,CASSYGGFGGTYEQYF
TRBD1,TRBV18,.,TRBJ1-6,TGTGCCAGCTCACCACAGGGGGCAAATAATTCACCCCTCCACTTT,CASSPQGANNSPLHF
.,TRBV13,.,TRBJ2-7,TGTGCCAGCAGCTTAGGACTAACGGGGGGCCCGGGGCAGTACTTC,CASSLGLTGGPGQYF
.,TRBV5-6,.,TRBJ2-7,TGTGCCAGCAGCCTCCAGACCGCGGACAGTACCTACGAGCAGTACTTC,CASSLQTADSTYEQYF
.,TRBV5-6,.,TRBJ1-1,TGTGCCAGCAGCTTGACCCAGATGAACACTGAAGCTTTCTTT,CASSLTQMNTEAFF
TRBD1,TRBV7-2,.,TRBJ1-6,TGTGCCAGCAGCTTAAACCCCGGCAGGGGGAGCTCCTATAATTCACCCCTCCACTTT,CASSLNPGRGSSYNSPLHF
.,TRBV5-4,few,TRBJ1-1,TGTGCCAGCAGCTTGGCCGGGGGGATTATGAACACTGAAGCTTTCTTT,CASSLAGGIMNTEAFF
TRBD2,TRBV2,.,TRBJ2-7,TGTGCCAGCAGTGATCTTTACGGGGGGGCCCGATACGAGCAGTACTTC,CASSDLYGGARYEQYF
.,TRBV7-9,.,TRBJ1-5,TGTGCCAGCAGCTCATCGGGATCTTTCCAGCCCCAGCATTTT,CASSSSGSFQPQHF
.,TRBV7-9,once,TRBJ1-1,TGTGCCAGCAGCGACGTAGGGGGGGACGGTAGCACTGAAGCTTTCTTT,CASSDVGGDGSTEAFF
.,TRBV29-1,.,TRBJ2-7,TGCAGCGTTGAAGTGGGGGCCCACGAGCAGTACTTC,CSVEVGAHEQYF